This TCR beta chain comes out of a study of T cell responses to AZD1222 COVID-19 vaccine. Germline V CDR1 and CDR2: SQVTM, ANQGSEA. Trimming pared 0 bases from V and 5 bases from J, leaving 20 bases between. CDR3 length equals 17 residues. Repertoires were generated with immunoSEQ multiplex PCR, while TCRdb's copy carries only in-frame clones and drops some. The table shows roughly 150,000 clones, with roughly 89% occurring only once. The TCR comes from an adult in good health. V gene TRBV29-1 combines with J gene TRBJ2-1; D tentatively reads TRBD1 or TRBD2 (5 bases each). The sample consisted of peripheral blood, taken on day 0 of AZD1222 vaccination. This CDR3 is CSVEDRGRLTFHNEQFF. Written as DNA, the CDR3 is TGCAGCGTTGAAGATCGGGGACGGTTGACTTTTCACAATGAGCAGTTCTTC.